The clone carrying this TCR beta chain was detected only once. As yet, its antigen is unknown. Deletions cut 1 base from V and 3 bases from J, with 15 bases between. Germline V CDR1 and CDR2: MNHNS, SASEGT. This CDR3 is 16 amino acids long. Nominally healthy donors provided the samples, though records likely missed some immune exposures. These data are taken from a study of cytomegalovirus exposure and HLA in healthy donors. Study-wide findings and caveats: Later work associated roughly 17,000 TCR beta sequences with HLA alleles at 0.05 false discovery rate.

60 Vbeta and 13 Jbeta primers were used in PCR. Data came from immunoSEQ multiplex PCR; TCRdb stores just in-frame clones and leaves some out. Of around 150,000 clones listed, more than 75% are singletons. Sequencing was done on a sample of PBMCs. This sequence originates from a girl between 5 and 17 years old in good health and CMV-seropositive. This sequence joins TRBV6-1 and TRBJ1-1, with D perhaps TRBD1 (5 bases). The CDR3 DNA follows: TGTGCCAGCAGTGAAGAAGTATCAGGGTCCGACACTGAAGCTTTCTTT. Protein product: CASSEEVSGSDTEAFF.